This entry lists 22 T cell receptor beta chains sequenced from one sample in a study of OX40 agonist ivuxolimab in advanced cancers. TCRdb's table, derived via immunoSEQ multiplex PCR, lists solely in-frame clones and lacks some. Among around 60,000 clones listed, roughly 90% were seen once. The source material was CD4+ or CD8+ T cells sorted from blood, sampled in a trial of the OX40 agonist ivuxolimab. Receptors were obtained from an adult with an advanced solid tumor such as melanoma, head and neck, liver or kidney cancer.

The gene calls are TRBV28 and TRBJ2-3; D may match TRBD1 or TRBD2 (6 bases each). V lost 5 bases and J lost 6, with 18 bases in between. Germline V gene data show CDR1 as MDHEN and CDR2 as SYDVKM. The CDR3 runs 15 residues. CDR3 sequence: CASSNLGGGADTQYF. Here the CDR3 DNA reads TGTGCCAGCAGTAATTTAGGGGGAGGAGCGGATACGCAGTATTTT.

CDR3 loop: CASSYRLAGGNEQFF. DNA for the CDR3: TGTGCCAGCAGTTACCGCCTAGCGGGAGGTAATGAGCAGTTCTTC. The chain has TRBV6-5 and TRBJ2-1; 11 bases match TRBD2. V trimming: 2 bases; J trimming: 7 bases; junction bases outside the gene matches: 4. The germline V gene has CDR1 MNHEY and CDR2 SVGAGI. The length of the CDR3 is 15 residues.

V usage is TRBV6-1 and J usage is TRBJ2-7; D is unclear. The germline V gene has CDR1 MNHNS and CDR2 SASEGT. Deletions cut 4 bases from V and 7 bases from J, with 8 bases between. CDR3 length equals 11 residues. Written as DNA, the CDR3 is TGTGCCAGCAGTGCGGTTGGGGAGCAGTACTTC. It codes for CASSAVGEQYF.

The table lists this clone with a count of one. The chain links TRBV19 to TRBJ1-4; D might be TRBD1 (6 bases). Germline CDR1 LNHDA, CDR2 SQIVND (reference sequence). V was cut by 5 bases and J by 7 bases, with 20 bases left in between. There are 16 residues in the CDR3. DNA of the CDR3: TGTGCCAGTAGTGGGAGAAACAGGGACATTGGTGAAAAACTGTTTTTT. It specifies CASSGRNRDIGEKLFF.

The chain recombines TRBV19 with TRBJ2-7; 7 nucleotides line up with TRBD2. Germline V gene lookup returns CDR1 LNHDA and CDR2 SQIVND (reference sequence). The CDR3 loop spans 14 amino acids. With 5 bases clipped from V and 1 base from J, the junction kept 5 bases outside the gene matches. CDR3 loop: CASSSLAMSYEQYF. CDR3 DNA sequence: TGTGCCAGTAGTTCACTAGCGATGTCCTACGAGCAGTACTTC.

V usage is TRBV7-2 and J usage is TRBJ2-3, with 7 bases matching TRBD1. Germline V gives CDR1 SGHTA, CDR2 FQGNSA. V trimming: 5 bases; J trimming: 0 bases; junction bases outside the gene matches: 2. This CDR3 is 14 amino acids long. The CDR3 sequence is CASSGGQSTDTQYF. The CDR3, as DNA: TGTGCCAGCAGCGGGGGACAGAGCACAGATACGCAGTATTTT.

This chain uses TRBV27 with TRBJ2-1; the match to TRBD2 covers 8 bases. Germline V gene lookup returns CDR1 MNHEY and CDR2 SMNVEV (reference sequence). CDR3 length: 16 residues. V was clipped by 5 bases and J by 4 bases; unmatched bases: 10. DNA for the CDR3: TGTGCCAGCAGTCTCTTCGCGGGAGGACAATACAATGAGCAGTTCTTC. It yields the protein CASSLFAGGQYNEQFF.

The gene calls are TRBV10-2 and TRBJ1-2, with TRBD1 matching over 7 bases. With 8 bases clipped from V and 4 bases from J, the junction kept 16 bases outside the gene matches. The germline V gene encodes CDR1 WSHSY and CDR2 SAAADI. The CDR3 runs to 16 residues. CDR3 bases: TGCGCCAGCTCCCCACTGAGACAGGGCGACGGCTATGGCTACACCTTC. Amino acid sequence: CASSPLRQGDGYGYTF.

V usage is TRBV4-2 and J usage is TRBJ1-2; D possibly corresponds to TRBD1 (5 bases). Germline lookup yields CDR1 LGHNA and CDR2 YNFKEQ. Deletions cut 3 bases from V and 4 bases from J, with 15 bases between. The CDR3 has 15 amino acids. CDR3 region: CASSQERAGPYGYTF. The DNA of the CDR3 is TGTGCCAGCAGCCAGGAGAGGGCAGGGCCCTATGGCTACACCTTC.

The chain couples TRBV30 to TRBJ1-1; D unclear. CDR1 is GTSNPN, CDR2 SVGIG, per germline (reference sequence). V lost 3 bases to trimming and J lost 0 bases, with 11 bases between them. The CDR3 length is 14 residues. CDR3 in DNA: TGTGCCTGGAGGGATGGGCTGATGAACACTGAAGCTTTCTTT. It codes for CAWRDGLMNTEAFF.

This clone was recorded only once. The V call is TRBV7-2, the J call TRBJ2-7; D unclear. The CDR3 is 13 residues long. In germline, CDR1 is SGHTA, CDR2 FQGNSA. V lost 2 bases and J 3 bases, leaving 8 bases between the germline ends. CDR3 residues: CASSLIEGYEQYF. CDR3 in DNA: TGTGCCAGCAGCTTAATCGAAGGCTACGAGCAGTACTTC.

The chain is built from TRBV9 and TRBJ1-2; D remains unclear. Trimming pared 3 bases from V and 3 bases from J, leaving 15 bases between. The length of the CDR3 is 15 residues. CDR1 SGDLS and CDR2 YYNGEE come from the germline V gene. CDR3 region: CASSARRTGYYGYTF. The DNA for the CDR3 is TGTGCCAGCAGCGCGAGGAGGACGGGGTACTATGGCTACACCTTC.

This chain links TRBV28 with TRBJ1-5, with 7 nucleotides matching TRBD1. CDR3 length equals 12 residues. The V segment lost 10 bases and the J segment 4 bases; nucleotides outside the gene matches: 4. Germline CDR1 reads MDHEN; CDR2 reads SYDVKM. The CDR3 region has the DNA TGTGCCACCATACAGGGGAATCAGCCCCAGCATTTT. Encoded protein: CATIQGNQPQHF.

The chain recombines TRBV29-1 with TRBJ2-1, with a tentative D call TRBD1 (7 bases). V shed 6 bases and J shed 6 bases, with 18 bases lying between them. Germline CDR1 and CDR2: SQVTM and ANQGSEA. This CDR3 is built from 14 residues. The CDR3 is CSVPDRTGVNEQFF. CDR3 in DNA: TGCAGCGTGCCGGACAGGACGGGAGTCAATGAGCAGTTCTTC.

V usage is TRBV2 and J usage is TRBJ2-1; TRBD2 aligns across 8 bases. The junction had 2 bases not matched to a gene; V was cut back by 5 bases and J by 2 bases. The CDR3 contains 14 residues. From germline, CDR1 is SNHLY and CDR2 FYNNEI. CDR3 region: CASSSGRTYNEQFF. The CDR3 coding sequence is TGTGCCAGCAGTAGCGGGAGAACCTACAATGAGCAGTTCTTC.

The chain has TRBV6-4 and TRBJ2-2; 7 bases match TRBD2. Losses at the gene ends were 3 bases for V and 4 bases for J; bases not matched to a gene: 8. CDR1 MRHNA and CDR2 SNTAGT come from the germline V gene. The CDR3 covers 16 residues. The CDR3 protein is CASSEVSGPTTGELFF. CDR3 bases: TGTGCCAGCAGTGAAGTTAGCGGGCCAACCACCGGGGAGCTGTTTTTT.

The chain is built from TRBV18 and TRBJ1-2; possibly TRBD1 for D (5 bases). Trimming stripped 0 bases from V and 3 bases from J, with 17 bases between. CDR1 is KGHSH and CDR2 is LQKENI in the germline V gene. This CDR3 has 17 residues. The CDR3 nucleotides read TGTGCCAGCTCACCACCTGGGACTAGCGGGAGAGACTATGGCTACACCTTC. Translation: CASSPPGTSGRDYGYTF.

This chain uses TRBV6-5 with TRBJ1-2; 12 bases fit TRBD1. V trimming: 4 bases; J trimming: 3 bases; junction bases outside the gene matches: 6. The germline V gene encodes CDR1 MNHEY and CDR2 SVGAGI. The CDR3 is 16 residues long. The CDR3 reads CASSSGGTGGHYGYTF. In DNA form, the CDR3 reads TGTGCCAGCAGTTCGGGCGGGACAGGGGGCCACTATGGCTACACCTTC.

This clone was recorded only once. This chain joins TRBV11-2 and TRBJ2-2; possible D gene TRBD2, 7 bases. Between the trimmed V and J ends, which lost 0 bases and 6 bases, there was a span of 17 bases. The CDR3 is 17 amino acids. CDR1 is SGHAT, CDR2 FQNNGV, per germline. The CDR3 DNA sequence: TGTGCCAGCAGCTTAGAGCGGGGGACATTTTTACCCGGGGAGCTGTTTTTT. This codes for CASSLERGTFLPGELFF.

The J gene is TRBJ2-1, the V gene TRBV19, with TRBD1 matching over 7 bases. V lost 5 bases and J lost 9; bases outside the gene matches: 13. This CDR3 contains 15 residues. CDR1 and CDR2 (germline): LNHDA, SQIVND (reference sequence). CDR3 residues: CASSYRGSFLGEQFF. The CDR3 DNA follows: TGTGCCAGTAGTTACAGGGGAAGTTTTTTAGGTGAGCAGTTCTTC. The entire variable domain, with the rest obtained from reference TRBV19 and TRBJ2-1, is as follows: DGGITQSPKYLFRKEGQNVTLSCEQNLNHDAMYWYRQDPGQGLRLIYYSQIVNDFQKGDIAEGYSVSREKKESFPLTVTSAQKNPTAFYLCASSYRGSFLGEQFFGPGTRLTVL.

This clone was counted a few times. The genes are TRBV2 and TRBJ1-1; D call uncertain. Trimming left V 3 bases short and J 1 base short, with 3 bases between. Germline V gene sequence: CDR1 SNHLY, CDR2 FYNNEI. The CDR3 covers 12 residues. CDR3 residues: CASSDSNTEAFF. The DNA of the CDR3 is TGTGCCAGCAGTGACTCGAACACTGAAGCTTTCTTT.

The chain links TRBV18 to TRBJ2-7; 7 positions agree with TRBD2. V shed 0 bases and J 3 bases; nucleotides not matched to a gene: 5. This CDR3 contains 15 residues. The germline CDR1 and CDR2 sequences are KGHSH and LQKENI. The CDR3 coding sequence is TGTGCCAGCTCACCACCGTCTAGCGGAAACTACGAGCAGTACTTC. Encoded protein: CASSPPSSGNYEQYF.